This T cell receptor (beta chain) was captured by sequencing in a study of cytomegalovirus exposure and HLA in healthy donors. Study findings and constraints: Associated with cytomegalovirus, according to the listing, were around 160 TCR beta chains.

The primer mix had 60 Vbeta and 13 Jbeta primers. Repertoires were generated with immunoSEQ multiplex PCR, while TCRdb's copy carries only in-frame clones and drops some. The sample lists approximately 200,000 clones; less than 85% were seen once. Concerning this clone itself: Its antigen is not known. In the same sample, other DNA sequences code for this CDR3.

Looked up from germline, CDR1 is SGDLS and CDR2 is YYNGEE. This CDR3 contains 14 residues. V was shortened by 2 bases and J by 1 base, with 7 bases between the two germline ends. The sequence was collected from a girl aged 10 to 17 in good health and CMV-seropositive. The rearrangement joins TRBV9 to TRBJ1-5; D not resolved. The sample consisted of PBMCs. CDR3 nucleotide sequence: TGTGCCAGCAGCGTCGGAGGGAGCAATCAGCCCCAGCATTTT. Protein product: CASSVGGSNQPQHF.